Listed below are T cell receptor beta chains from one sample, sequenced in a study of cytomegalovirus exposure and HLA in healthy donors. The table came from immunoSEQ multiplex PCR; TCRdb's copy has only in-frame clones and leaves some out. The table records about 76,000 clones, more than 65% of them present only once. The source material was PBMCs. The source is a woman aged 40 to 55 in good health and CMV-seropositive. CDR3s leave out the opening cysteine and the closing phenylalanine or tryptophan. The D gene is left open where the match is weak.

>NA|TRBV19|TRBJ2-6
ASSKLSGANVLT
>TRBD1|TRBV9|TRBJ1-6
ASSVRDRVDSPLH
>NA|TRBV6-1|TRBJ1-5
ASSEPGLNQPQH
>NA|TRBV30|TRBJ1-1
AWGDYQAF
>NA|TRBV2|TRBJ2-7
ASSERGIHEQY
>TRBD2|TRBV6-6|TRBJ2-1
ASIGTSGGNEQF
>TRBD1|TRBV7-9|TRBJ2-1
ASSLQGAGLNEQF
>TRBD2|TRBV19|TRBJ2-3
ASRLRGTSGLTDTQY
>NA|TRBV6-1|TRBJ1-2
ASSESRSGAYGYT
>TRBD2|TRBV2|TRBJ2-1
ALPGTSGGLSSYNEQF
>TRBD1|TRBV6-5|TRBJ1-1
ASRSDRGPNTEAF